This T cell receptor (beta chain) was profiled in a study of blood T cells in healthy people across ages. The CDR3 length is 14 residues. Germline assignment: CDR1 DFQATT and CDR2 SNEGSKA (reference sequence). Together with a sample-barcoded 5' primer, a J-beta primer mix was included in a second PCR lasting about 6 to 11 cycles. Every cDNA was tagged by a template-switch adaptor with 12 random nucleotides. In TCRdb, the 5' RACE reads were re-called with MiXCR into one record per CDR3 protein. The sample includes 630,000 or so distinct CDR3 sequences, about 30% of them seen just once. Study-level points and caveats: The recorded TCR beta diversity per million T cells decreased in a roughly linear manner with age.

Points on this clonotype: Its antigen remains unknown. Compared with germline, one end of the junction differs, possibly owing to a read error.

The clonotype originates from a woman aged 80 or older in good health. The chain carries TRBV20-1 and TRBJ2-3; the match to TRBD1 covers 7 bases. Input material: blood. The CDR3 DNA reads TGCGGTGCAGCTACAGGGGATAGCACAGATACGCAGTATTTT. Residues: CGAATGDSTDTQYF.